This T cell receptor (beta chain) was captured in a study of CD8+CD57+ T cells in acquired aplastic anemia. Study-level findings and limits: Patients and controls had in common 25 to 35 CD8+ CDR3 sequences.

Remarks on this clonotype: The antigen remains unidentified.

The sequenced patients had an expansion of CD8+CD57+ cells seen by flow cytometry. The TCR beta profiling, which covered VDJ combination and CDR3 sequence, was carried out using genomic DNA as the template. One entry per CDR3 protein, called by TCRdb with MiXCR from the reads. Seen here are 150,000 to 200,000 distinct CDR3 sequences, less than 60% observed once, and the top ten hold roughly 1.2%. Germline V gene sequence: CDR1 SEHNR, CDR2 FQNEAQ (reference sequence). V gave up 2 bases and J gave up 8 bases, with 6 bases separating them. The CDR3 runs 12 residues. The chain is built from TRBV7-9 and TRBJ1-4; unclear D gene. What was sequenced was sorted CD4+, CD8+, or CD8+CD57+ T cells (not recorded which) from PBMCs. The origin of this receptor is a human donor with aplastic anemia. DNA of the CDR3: TGTGCCAGCAGCTTATCTGTCGAAAAACTGTTTTTT. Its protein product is CASSLSVEKLFF.